The 2 T cell receptor beta chains in this list originate from one sample, sequenced in a study of blood T cell repertoires in COVID-19 (dated by TCRdb to 2018 to 2021). The method behind the library was the immunoSEQ multiplex PCR assay. TCRdb obtained this table from immuneACCESS and retained in-frame rearrangements with V and J assigned. These tables miss some clones; where compared with another copy, unresolved V genes account for less than half of the shortfall, and the remainder is unexplained. For this sample there are about 210,000 clones; roughly four fifths appear just once. Clones ranked in the top ten supply around 9.2% of the sample. The specimen was PBMCs or T cells enriched from blood (not recorded which). Every receptor here comes from a man aged 35-49 years who had recovered from COVID-19.

This chain joins TRBV7-2 and TRBJ1-6, with TRBD1 matching over 8 bases. V was pared by 7 bases and J by 10 bases, with 9 bases of the junction left unmatched. Looked up from germline, CDR1 is SGHTA and CDR2 is FQGNSA. The CDR3 length is 14 residues. CDR3 sequence: CASTKTGAASPLHF. The CDR3 bases are TGTGCCAGCACCAAGACAGGGGCTGCGTCACCCCTCCACTTT.

V usage is TRBV7-9 and J usage is TRBJ2-1; the match to TRBD1 covers 7 bases. CDR1 and CDR2 (germline): SEHNR, FQNEAQ (reference sequence). CDR3 length: 14 amino acids. The junction had 4 bases not matched to a gene; V was cut back by 8 bases and J by 0 bases. CDR3 loop: CASLAGGSYNEQFF. In DNA, the CDR3 is TGTGCCAGCCTGGCAGGGGGCTCCTACAATGAGCAGTTCTTC. The full variable domain, rest sourced from reference TRBV7-9 and TRBJ2-1, is DTGVSQNPRHKITKRGQNVTFRCDPISEHNRLYWYRQTLGQGPEFLTYFQNEAQLEKSRLLSDRFSAERPKGSFSTLEIQRTEQGDSAMYLCASLAGGSYNEQFFGPGTRLTVL.